Included here is one TCR beta chain sequence, with context. The assay was immunoSEQ multiplex PCR, and TCRdb's table has in-frame clones only and misses some. The profile shows roughly 80,000 clones, roughly 91% of them singletons. This sample is drawn from a study of T cell changes during pregnancy in multiple sclerosis. Germline V gives CDR1 SGHAT, CDR2 FQNNGV. V shed 6 bases and J shed 3 bases, with 11 bases lying between them. The CDR3 totals 13 residues. The rearrangement uses TRBV11-2 and TRBJ2-5; D call uncertain. This clonotype originated in a female donor with multiple sclerosis, enrolled in a pregnancy study. Source: peripheral blood, taken in the first trimester of pregnancy. The CDR3 loop is CASSPRLEETQYF. DNA for the CDR3: TGTGCCAGCAGTCCGCGACTGGAAGAGACCCAGTACTTC.